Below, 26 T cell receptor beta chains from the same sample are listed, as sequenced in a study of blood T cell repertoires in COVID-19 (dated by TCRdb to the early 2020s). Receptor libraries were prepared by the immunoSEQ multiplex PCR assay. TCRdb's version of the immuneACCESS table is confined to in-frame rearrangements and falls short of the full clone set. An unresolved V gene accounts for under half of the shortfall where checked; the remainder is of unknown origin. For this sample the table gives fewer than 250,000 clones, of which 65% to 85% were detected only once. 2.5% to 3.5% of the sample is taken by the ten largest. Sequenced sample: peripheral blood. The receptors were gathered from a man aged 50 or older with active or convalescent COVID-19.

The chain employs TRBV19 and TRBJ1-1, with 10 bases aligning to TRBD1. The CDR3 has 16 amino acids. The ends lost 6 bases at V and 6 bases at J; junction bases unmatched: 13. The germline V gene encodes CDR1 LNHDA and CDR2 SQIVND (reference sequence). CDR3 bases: TGTGCCAGTAGGGACAGGGGGAATTTCGTCCGACCTGAAGCTTTCTTT. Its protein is CASRDRGNFVRPEAFF.

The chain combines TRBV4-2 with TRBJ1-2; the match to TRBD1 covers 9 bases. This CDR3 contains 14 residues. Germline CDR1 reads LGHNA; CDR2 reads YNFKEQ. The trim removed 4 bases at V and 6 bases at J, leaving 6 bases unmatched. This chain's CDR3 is CASSPGQGLNGYTF. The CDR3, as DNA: TGTGCCAGCAGCCCGGGACAGGGATTGAATGGCTACACCTTC.

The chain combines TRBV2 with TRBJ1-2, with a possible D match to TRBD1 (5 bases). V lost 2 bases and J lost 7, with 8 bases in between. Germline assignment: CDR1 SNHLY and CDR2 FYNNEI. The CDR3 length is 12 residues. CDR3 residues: CASSESQGGYTF. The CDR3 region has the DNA TGTGCCAGCAGTGAAAGTCAGGGTGGCTACACCTTC.

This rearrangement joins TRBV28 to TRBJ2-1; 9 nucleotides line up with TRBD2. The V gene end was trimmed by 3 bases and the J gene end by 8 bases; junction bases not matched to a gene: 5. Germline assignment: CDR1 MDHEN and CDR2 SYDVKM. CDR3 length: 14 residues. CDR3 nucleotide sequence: TGTGCCAGCAGTTTTATAGCGGGAGTCGATGAGCAGTTCTTC. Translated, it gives CASSFIAGVDEQFF. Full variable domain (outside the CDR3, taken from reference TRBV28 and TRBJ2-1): DVKVTQSSRYLVKRTGEKVFLECVQDMDHENMFWYRQDPGLGLRLIYFSYDVKMKEKGDIPEGYSVSREKKERFSLILESASTNQTSMYLCASSFIAGVDEQFFGPGTRLTVL.

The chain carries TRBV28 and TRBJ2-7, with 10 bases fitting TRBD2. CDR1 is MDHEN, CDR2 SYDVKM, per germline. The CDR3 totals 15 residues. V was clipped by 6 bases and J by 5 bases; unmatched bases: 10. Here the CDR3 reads CASSLTTSGWDEQYF. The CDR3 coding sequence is TGTGCCAGCAGCCTCACGACTAGCGGGTGGGACGAGCAGTACTTC.

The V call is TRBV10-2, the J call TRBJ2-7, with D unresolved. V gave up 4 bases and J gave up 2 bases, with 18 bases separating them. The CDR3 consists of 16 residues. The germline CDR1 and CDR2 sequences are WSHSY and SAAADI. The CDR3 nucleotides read TGCGCCAGCAGTGGGGCCACAACAAAAGCAGCCTACGAGCAGTACTTC. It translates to CASSGATTKAAYEQYF.

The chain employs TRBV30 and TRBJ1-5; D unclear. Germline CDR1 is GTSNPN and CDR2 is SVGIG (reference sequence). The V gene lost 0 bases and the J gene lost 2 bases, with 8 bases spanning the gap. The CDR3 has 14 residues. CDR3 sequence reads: CAWSVSAGNQPQHF. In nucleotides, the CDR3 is TGTGCCTGGAGTGTATCTGCAGGCAATCAGCCCCAGCATTTT.

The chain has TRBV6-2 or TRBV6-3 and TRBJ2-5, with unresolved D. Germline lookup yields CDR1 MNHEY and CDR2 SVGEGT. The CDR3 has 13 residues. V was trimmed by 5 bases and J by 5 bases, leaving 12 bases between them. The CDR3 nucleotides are TGTGCCAGCAGTCCCCAGCCGAGGGAGACCCAGTACTTC. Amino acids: CASSPQPRETQYF.

The CDR3 bases are TGCAGCGTTACAGGGGGCGCAAGTGACTATGGCTACACCTTC. Translating it yields CSVTGGASDYGYTF. V and J are TRBV29-1 and TRBJ1-2, with TRBD1 matching 9 bases. CDR1 is SQVTM and CDR2 is ANQGSEA in the germline V gene. Trimming cost V 5 bases and J 3 bases; bases outside gene matches: 7. The CDR3 contains 14 residues.

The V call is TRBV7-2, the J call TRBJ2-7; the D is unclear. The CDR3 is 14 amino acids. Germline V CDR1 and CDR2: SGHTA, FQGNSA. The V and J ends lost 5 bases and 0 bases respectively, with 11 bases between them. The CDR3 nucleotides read TGTGCCAGCAGCCCCGAGCAAGCCTCCTACGAGCAGTACTTC. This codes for CASSPEQASYEQYF.

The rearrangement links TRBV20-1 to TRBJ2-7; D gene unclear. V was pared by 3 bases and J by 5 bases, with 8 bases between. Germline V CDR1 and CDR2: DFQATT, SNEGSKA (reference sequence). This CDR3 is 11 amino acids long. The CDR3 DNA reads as TGCAGTGCTAGCCCCATCCACGAGCAGTACTTC. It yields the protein CSASPIHEQYF.

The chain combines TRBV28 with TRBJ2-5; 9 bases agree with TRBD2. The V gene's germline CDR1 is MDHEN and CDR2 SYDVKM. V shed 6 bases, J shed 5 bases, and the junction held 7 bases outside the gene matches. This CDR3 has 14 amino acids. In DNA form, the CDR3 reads TGTGCCAGCAGGGCGGGAGGGTGGATTGAGACCCAGTACTTC. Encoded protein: CASRAGGWIETQYF.

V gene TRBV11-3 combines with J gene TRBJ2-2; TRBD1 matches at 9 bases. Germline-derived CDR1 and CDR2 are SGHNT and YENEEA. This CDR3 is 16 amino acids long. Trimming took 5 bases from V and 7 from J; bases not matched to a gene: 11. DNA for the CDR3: TGTGCCAGCAGCCCTAGGACAGGGGCGAGGGTCGGGGAGCTGTTTTTT. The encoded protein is CASSPRTGARVGELFF.

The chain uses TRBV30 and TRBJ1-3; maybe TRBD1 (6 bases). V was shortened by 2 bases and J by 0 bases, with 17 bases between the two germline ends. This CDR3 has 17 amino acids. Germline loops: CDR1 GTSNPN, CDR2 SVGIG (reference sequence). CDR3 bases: TGTGCCTGGAGTCCCTCGGCAGGGGTCCTCTCTGGAAACACCATATATTTT. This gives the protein CAWSPSAGVLSGNTIYF.

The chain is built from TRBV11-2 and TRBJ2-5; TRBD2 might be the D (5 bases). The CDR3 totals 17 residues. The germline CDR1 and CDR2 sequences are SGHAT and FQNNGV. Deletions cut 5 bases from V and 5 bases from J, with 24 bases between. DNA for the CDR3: TGTGCCAGCAGCCCCAGAGGCGCGGGCTATAGCTTCGAGACCCAGTACTTC. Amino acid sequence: CASSPRGAGYSFETQYF.

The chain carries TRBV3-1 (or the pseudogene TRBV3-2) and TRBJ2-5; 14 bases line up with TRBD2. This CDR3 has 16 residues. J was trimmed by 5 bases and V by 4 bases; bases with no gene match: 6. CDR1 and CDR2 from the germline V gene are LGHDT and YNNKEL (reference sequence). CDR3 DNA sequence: TGTGCCAGCAGCCCTAGGACTAGCGGGAGGATGGAGACCCAGTACTTC. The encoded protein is CASSPRTSGRMETQYF.

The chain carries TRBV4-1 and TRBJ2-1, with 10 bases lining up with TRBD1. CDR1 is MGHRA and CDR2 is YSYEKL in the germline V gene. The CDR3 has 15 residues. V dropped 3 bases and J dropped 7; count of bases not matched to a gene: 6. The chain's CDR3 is CASSQRQGARNEQFF. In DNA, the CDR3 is TGCGCCAGCAGCCAGAGACAGGGGGCGCGGAATGAGCAGTTCTTC.

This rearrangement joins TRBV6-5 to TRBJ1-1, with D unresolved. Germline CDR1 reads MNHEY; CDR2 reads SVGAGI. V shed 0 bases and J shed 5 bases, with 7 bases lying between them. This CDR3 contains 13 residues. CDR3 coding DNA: TGTGCCAGCAGTTACTCGGCGGTGACTGAAGCTTTCTTT. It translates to CASSYSAVTEAFF.

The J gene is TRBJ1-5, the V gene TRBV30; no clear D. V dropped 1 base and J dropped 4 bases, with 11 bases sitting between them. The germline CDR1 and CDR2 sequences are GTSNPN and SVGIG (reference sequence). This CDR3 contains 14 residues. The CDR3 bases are TGTGCCTGGAGTGAAAAACTTAAGAATCAGCCCCAGCATTTT. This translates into CAWSEKLKNQPQHF.

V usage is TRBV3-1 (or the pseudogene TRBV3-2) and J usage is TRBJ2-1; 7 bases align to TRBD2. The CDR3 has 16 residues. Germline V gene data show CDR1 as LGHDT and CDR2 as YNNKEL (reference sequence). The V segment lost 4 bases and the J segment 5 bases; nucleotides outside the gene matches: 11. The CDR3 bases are TGTGCCAGCAGCCCCGTCGGAAGCGGGGTTAACAATGAGCAGTTCTTC. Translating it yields CASSPVGSGVNNEQFF.

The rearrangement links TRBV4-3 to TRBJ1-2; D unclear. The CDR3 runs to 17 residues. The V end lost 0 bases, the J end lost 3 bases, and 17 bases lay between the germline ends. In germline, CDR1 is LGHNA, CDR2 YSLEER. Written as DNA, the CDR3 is TGCGCCAGCAGCCAAGAAAGGCAGGCAGCAGTTTACTATGGCTACACCTTC. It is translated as CASSQERQAAVYYGYTF.

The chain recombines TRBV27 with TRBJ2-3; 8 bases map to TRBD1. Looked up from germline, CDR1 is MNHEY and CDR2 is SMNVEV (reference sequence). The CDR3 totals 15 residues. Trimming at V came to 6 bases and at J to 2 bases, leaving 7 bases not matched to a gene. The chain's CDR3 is CASREDRANTDTQYF. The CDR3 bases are TGTGCCAGCAGAGAGGACAGGGCCAACACAGATACGCAGTATTTT.

The CDR3 here is CATSRDGQGAYNEQFF. In DNA, the CDR3 is TGTGCCACCAGCAGAGATGGACAGGGGGCCTACAATGAGCAGTTCTTC. J is TRBJ2-1 and V is TRBV15; TRBD1 matches at 10 bases. The CDR3 sequence is 16 residues long. The junction had 1 base not matched to a gene; V was cut back by 0 bases and J by 2 bases. The germline V gene encodes CDR1 LNHNV and CDR2 YYDKDF (reference sequence).

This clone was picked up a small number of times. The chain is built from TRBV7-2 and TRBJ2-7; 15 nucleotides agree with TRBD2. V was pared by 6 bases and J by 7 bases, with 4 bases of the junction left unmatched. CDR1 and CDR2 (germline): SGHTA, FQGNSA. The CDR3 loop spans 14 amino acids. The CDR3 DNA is TGTGCCAGCAGAGGCGGACTAGCGGGAGGGGAGCAGTACTTC. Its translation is CASRGGLAGGEQYF.

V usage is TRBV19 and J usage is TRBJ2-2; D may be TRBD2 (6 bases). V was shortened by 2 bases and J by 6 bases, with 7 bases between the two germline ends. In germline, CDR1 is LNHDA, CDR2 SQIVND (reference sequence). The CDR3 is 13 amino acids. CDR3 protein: CASSIRRAGELFF. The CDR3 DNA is TGTGCCAGTAGTATAAGGAGGGCCGGGGAGCTGTTTTTT.

The CDR3 bases are TGTGCCAGCAGGGGCGGAGGGCTTTGGGGTTCACCCCTCCACTTT. It yields the protein CASRGGGLWGSPLHF. The rearrangement links TRBV25-1 to TRBJ1-6; D not resolved. Germline assignment: CDR1 MGHDK and CDR2 SYGVNS. Deletions cut 6 bases from V and 9 bases from J, with 18 bases between. This CDR3 has 15 amino acids.